The entry below describes one T cell receptor (beta chain). The clone's antigen remains unknown. Per-base quality was not reported, and no clone a single base away is much larger than it. Instrument used: Illumina NovaSeq 6000. TCR cDNA was synthesized by 5'RACE template switching, which introduced a universal primer site and unique molecular identifiers. cDNA synthesis was primed from both the TCR alpha and TCR beta constant segments. Two PCR steps were used to amplify libraries, with sample barcodes and sequencing adapters being added in the second step. Libraries were sequenced on Illumina HiSeq 2500 (2x100 bp) or NovaSeq (2x150 bp). For the original study's pipeline: Demultiplexing of reads and collapsing into UMI consensus sequences were performed with MIGEC, and V(D)J alignment was carried out with MiXCR. Using edgeR on replicate PBMC samples, clonotypes were called vaccine-responding if FDR was below 0.01 and the log2 fold change was above 5 up to day 15. CD4 or CD8 identity was assigned to each bulk clonotype according to whether the clonotype was present at higher abundance in the sequenced CD4 repertoire or the sequenced CD8 repertoire. The raw public reads went through TCRdb reprocessing: fastp at Q25, MiXCR clone calling, in-frame beta chains kept. Duplicate CDR3 protein sequences are folded into a single record with the most common DNA and genes. The authors' filters were not applied to this entry. This sample lists 310,000 or so distinct CDR3 sequences; roughly 3.5% were detected once. 20% to 25% of the sample goes to the ten largest clones.

The data are from a study of T cells after yellow fever vaccination (dated by TCRdb to about 2019). As for the study more broadly: Libraries from fractions with low cell numbers were prepared with the SMART-Seq v4 Ultra Low Input RNA kit. To follow T-cell clones before and after primary and booster YFV17D yellow fever vaccination, bulk TCR alpha and beta repertoires were sequenced over time. Blood was collected at multiple timepoints before and after primary and secondary immunization, and bulk PBMC replicates and cell subsets were isolated. Two healthy male donors made up the cohort, one aged 18 to 29 years and the other aged 30 to 39 years.

Per the publication, the treatment or condition label means: live attenuated yellow fever vaccine strain. At each blood-draw timepoint, two biological replicates of bulk PBMCs were collected. PBMCs were isolated from peripheral blood using a standard Ficoll-Paque protocol. TriZol was used to extract RNA from bulk PBMCs, CD4 and CD8 fractions, and dextramer-positive and dextramer-negative fractions. The CDR3 runs 15 residues from the cysteine to the phenylalanine. CDR3 DNA only is kept here, 45 bases in frame from base 1. A distance of 17 bases separates the germline ends of V and J, which lose 2 bases and 7 bases respectively. What the authors observed across the whole study: Compared with the primary T-cell response, the secondary T-cell response was weaker but faster, peaking on day 5 rather than day 15. FACS-sorted repertoires could contain abundant contaminating clonotypes from the bulk population, so computational filtering was required. Because only two donors were included in the study, the extent to which the findings can be generalized is limited. A small share of clonotypes was detected in both CD4 and CD8 compartments, with the overlap likely arising from convergent recombination. Most clones expanded after primary vaccination (96% of CD4 and 80% to 90% of CD8) were re-detected after the booster, suggesting that broad memory maintenance occurred.

Sequences were derived from PBMCs, sampled on the day of the yellow fever booster vaccination. This receptor was identified in a man between 18 and 35 years old who received the YFV17D yellow fever vaccine. Rearrangement joined TRBV12-3 or TRBV12-4 to TRBJ1-2, with TRBD1 as a weak D call on 5 bases. The DNA sequence is as follows: TGTGCCAGCAGTTTATACAGGAGCCGTCAGGGTGGCTACACCTTC. Translated, it gives CASSLYRSRQGGYTF.